This T cell receptor (beta chain) originates from a study of blood T cell repertoires in COVID-19. Study information: Sites in the United States, Italy and Spain provided acute and convalescent COVID-19 samples.

The method was immunoSEQ multiplex PCR; TCRdb's version includes in-frame clones alone and lacks a portion of them. This sample has about 220,000 clones, with 60% to 85% found just once. This CDR3 contains 17 residues. CDR1 is SQVTM, CDR2 ANQGSEA, per germline. The V and J ends lost 1 base and 2 bases, in that order; junction bases with no gene match: 10. This clone was seen more than once but under ten times. The TCR sequence derives from a woman aged 70-85 years with acute or convalescent COVID-19. The chain employs TRBV29-1 and TRBJ2-3, with 9 positions matching TRBD2. The sample taken for sequencing was peripheral blood. The DNA for the CDR3 is TGCAGCGTTGAAGGTTGGGCGGGGGGGCCGGACACAGATACGCAGTATTTT. Encoded protein: CSVEGWAGGPDTDTQYF.